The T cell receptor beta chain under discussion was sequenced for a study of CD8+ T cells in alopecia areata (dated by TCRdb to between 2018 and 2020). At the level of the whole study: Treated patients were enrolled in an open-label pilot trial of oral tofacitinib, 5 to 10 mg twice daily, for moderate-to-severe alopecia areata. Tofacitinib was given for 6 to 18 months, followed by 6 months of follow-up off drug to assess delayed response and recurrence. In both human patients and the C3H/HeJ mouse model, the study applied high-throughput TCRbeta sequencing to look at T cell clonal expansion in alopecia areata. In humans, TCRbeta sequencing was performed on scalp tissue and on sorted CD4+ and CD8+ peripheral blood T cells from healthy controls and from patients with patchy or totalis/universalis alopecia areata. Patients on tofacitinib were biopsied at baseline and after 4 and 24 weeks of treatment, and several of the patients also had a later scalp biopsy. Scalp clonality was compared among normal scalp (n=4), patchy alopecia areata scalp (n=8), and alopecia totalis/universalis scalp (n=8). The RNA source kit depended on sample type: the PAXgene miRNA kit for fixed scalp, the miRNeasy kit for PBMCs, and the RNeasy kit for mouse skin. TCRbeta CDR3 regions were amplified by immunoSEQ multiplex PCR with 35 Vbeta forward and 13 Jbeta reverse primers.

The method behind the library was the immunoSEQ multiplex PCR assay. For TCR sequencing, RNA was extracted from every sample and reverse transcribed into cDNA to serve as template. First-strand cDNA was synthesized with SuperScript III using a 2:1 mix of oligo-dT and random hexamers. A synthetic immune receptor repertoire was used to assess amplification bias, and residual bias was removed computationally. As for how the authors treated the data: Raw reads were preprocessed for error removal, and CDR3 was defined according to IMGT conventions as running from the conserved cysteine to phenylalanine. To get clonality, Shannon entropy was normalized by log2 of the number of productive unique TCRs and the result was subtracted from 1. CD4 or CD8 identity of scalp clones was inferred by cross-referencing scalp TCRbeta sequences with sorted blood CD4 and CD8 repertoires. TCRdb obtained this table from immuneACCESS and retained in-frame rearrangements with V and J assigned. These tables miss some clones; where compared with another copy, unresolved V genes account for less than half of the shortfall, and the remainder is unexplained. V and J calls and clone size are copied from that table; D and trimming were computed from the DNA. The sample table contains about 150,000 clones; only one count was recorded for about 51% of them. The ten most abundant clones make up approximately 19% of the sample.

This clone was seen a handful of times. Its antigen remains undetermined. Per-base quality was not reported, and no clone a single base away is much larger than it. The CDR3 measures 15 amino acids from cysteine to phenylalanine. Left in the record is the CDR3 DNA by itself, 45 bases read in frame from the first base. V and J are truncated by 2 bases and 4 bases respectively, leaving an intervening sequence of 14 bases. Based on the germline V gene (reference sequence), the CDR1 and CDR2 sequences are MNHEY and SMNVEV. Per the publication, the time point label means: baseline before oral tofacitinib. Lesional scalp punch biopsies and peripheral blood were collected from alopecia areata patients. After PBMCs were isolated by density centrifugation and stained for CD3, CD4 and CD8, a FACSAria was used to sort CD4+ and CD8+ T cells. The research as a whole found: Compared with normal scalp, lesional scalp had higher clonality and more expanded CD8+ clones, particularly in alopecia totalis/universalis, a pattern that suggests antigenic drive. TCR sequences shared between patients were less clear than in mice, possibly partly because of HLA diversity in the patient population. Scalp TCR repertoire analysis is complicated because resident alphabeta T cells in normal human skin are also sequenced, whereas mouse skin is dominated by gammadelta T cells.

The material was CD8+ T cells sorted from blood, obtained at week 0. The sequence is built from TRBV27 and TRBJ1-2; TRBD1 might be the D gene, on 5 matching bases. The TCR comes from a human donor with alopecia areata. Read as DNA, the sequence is TGTGCCAGCAGTTTAGGCTCAGGGTCTAGCTATGGCTACACCTTC. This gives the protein CASSLGSGSSYGYTF.